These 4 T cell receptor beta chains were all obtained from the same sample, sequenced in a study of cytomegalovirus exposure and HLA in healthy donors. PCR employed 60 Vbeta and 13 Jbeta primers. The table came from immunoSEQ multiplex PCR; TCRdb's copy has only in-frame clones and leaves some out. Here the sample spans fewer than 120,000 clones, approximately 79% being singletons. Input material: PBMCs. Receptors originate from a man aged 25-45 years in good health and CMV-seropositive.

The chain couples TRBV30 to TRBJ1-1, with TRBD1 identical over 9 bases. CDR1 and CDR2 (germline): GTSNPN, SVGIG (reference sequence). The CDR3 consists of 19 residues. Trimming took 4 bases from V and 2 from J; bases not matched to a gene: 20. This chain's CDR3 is CAWIKNRGRRVGFNTEAFF. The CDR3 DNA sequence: TGTGCCTGGATAAAGAACAGGGGGCGAAGAGTAGGATTTAACACTGAAGCTTTCTTT.

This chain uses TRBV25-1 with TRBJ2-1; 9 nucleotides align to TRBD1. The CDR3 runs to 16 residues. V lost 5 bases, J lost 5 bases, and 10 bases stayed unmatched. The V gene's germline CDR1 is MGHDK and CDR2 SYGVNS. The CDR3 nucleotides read TGTGCCAGCAGTCGGGACAGGGTAAAATCGGACAATGAGCAGTTCTTC. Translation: CASSRDRVKSDNEQFF.

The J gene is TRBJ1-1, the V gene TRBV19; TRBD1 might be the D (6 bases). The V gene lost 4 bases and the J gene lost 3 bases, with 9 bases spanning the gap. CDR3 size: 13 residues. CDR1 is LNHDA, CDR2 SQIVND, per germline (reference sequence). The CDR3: CASSTTGYTEAFF. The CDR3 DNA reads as TGTGCCAGTAGTACCACAGGGTACACTGAAGCTTTCTTT.

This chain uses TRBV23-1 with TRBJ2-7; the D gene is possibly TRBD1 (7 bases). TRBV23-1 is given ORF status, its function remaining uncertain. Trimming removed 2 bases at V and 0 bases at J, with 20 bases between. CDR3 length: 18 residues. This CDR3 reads CASSQQPDAGQSSYEQYF. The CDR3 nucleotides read TGCGCCAGCAGTCAACAGCCCGATGCGGGACAGAGCTCCTACGAGCAGTACTTC.